This entry describes one T cell receptor (beta chain). The read falls 3 residues short of the CDR3 end, and the missing part is taken from the germline J gene. The data are from a study of T cells in women clearing cervical HPV infection. Study-wide context: Women with histologically confirmed HPV16-related CIN3 or worse, 2 with invasive cancer, served as cases. Cases' blood sampling followed lesion detection by median approximately 150 days (90 to 200). Case blood was drawn when the lesion was first found; control blood after infection became undetectable.

CDR3 length: 12 amino acids. Germline lookup yields CDR1 SQVTM and CDR2 ANQGSEA. Trimming cost V 4 bases and J 5 bases; bases outside gene matches: 4. immunoSEQ multiplex PCR used an average of roughly 1,300 ng genomic DNA. Sequenced by immunoSEQ multiplex PCR; TCRdb stores in-frame clones only, minus some. The sample includes about 28,000 clones. What was sequenced was blood buffy coat. The J gene is TRBJ2-5, the V gene TRBV29-1, with TRBD1 matching 7 bases. The sequence derives from a woman between 18 and 70 years old with a cervical HPV16 infection that either progressed to CIN3+ or cleared (not recorded which). Incomplete CDR3 DNA: TGCAGCGTTGGACAGGGCTTGGAGACC. Residues: CSVGQGLET. The full CDR3 sequence reads CSVGQGLETQYF.